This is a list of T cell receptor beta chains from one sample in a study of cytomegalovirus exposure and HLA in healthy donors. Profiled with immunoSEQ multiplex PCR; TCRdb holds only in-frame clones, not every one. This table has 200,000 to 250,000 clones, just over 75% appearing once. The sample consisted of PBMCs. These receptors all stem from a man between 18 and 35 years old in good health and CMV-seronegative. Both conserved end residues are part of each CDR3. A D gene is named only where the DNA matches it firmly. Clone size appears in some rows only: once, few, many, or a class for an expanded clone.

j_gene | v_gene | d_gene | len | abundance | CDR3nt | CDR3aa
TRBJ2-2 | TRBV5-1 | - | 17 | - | TGCGCCAGCAGCCCGGGGTTGGGGGCTCAGAACACCGGGGAGCTGTTTTTT | CASSPGLGAQNTGELFF
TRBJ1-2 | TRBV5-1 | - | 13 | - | TGCGCCAGCAGCTTGGGAGTCGGGGATGGCTACACCTTC | CASSLGVGDGYTF
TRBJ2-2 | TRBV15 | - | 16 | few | TGTGCCACCAGCAGAGATATAGGGGCCGTAACCGGGGAGCTGTTTTTT | CATSRDIGAVTGELFF
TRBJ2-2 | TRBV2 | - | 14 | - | TGTGCCAGCAGTGAAAGACTGGCCACCGGGGAGCTGTTTTTT | CASSERLATGELFF
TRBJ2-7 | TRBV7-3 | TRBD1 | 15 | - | TGTGCCAGCAGCTTAATGGAGGGACAGGGCTACGAGCAGTACTTC | CASSLMEGQGYEQYF
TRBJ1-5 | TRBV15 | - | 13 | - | TGTGCCACCAGTAAAACCAGCGATCAGCCCCAGCATTTT | CATSKTSDQPQHF
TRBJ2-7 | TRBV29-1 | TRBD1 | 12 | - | TGCAGCGTACAGGGGCCATACTACGAGCAGTACTTC | CSVQGPYYEQYF
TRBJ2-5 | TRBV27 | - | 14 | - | TGTGCCAGCAGTTTTAGGGGCCCACAAGAGACCCAGTACTTC | CASSFRGPQETQYF
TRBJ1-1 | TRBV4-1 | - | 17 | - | TGCGCCAGCAGCCAAGATCACAGCACCTCAATGAACACTGAAGCTTTCTTT | CASSQDHSTSMNTEAFF
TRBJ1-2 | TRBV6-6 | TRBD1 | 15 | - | TGTGCCAGCAGCCGGGGACAGGGGGTGAGGGGCGGCTACACCTTC | CASSRGQGVRGGYTF